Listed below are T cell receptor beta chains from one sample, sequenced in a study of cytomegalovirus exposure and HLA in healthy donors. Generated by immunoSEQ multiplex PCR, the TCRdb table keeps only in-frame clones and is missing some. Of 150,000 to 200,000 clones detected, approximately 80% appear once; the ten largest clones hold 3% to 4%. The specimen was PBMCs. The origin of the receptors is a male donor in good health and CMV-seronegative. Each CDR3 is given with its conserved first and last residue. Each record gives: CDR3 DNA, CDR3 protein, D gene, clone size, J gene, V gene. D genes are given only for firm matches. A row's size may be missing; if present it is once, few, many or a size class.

CDR3nt: TGTGCCAGCAATATAGGCGGGGGCCCCTACAATGAGCAGTTCTTC
CDR3aa: CASNIGGGPYNEQFF
d_gene: NA
abundance: NA
j_gene: TRBJ2-1
v_gene: TRBV7-8

CDR3nt: TGCGCCAGCAGGACCTCACAAGTTCGGGACACTGAAGCTTTCTTT
CDR3aa: CASRTSQVRDTEAFF
d_gene: NA
abundance: NA
j_gene: TRBJ1-1
v_gene: TRBV5-1

CDR3nt: TGTGCCAGCAGCCCGACAGGGGGCTCCTACGAGCAGTACTTC
CDR3aa: CASSPTGGSYEQYF
d_gene: TRBD1
abundance: NA
j_gene: TRBJ2-7
v_gene: TRBV11-2

CDR3nt: TGCAGCGTACCCAGCCCCCGGGTCCGTGAGCAGTTCTTC
CDR3aa: CSVPSPRVREQFF
d_gene: NA
abundance: NA
j_gene: TRBJ2-1
v_gene: TRBV29-1

CDR3nt: TGTGCCAGCAGCCGCGACGGGGCTGGGGCCAACGTCCTGACTTTC
CDR3aa: CASSRDGAGANVLTF
d_gene: NA
abundance: few
j_gene: TRBJ2-6
v_gene: TRBV28

CDR3nt: TGTGCCAGCAGCTTAGGGGCGGGCTATGGCTACACCTTC
CDR3aa: CASSLGAGYGYTF
d_gene: NA
abundance: NA
j_gene: TRBJ1-2
v_gene: TRBV13

CDR3nt: TGTGCCAGCGTCCCGGGACAGATGAACACTGAAGCTTTCTTT
CDR3aa: CASVPGQMNTEAFF
d_gene: TRBD1
abundance: NA
j_gene: TRBJ1-1
v_gene: TRBV2

CDR3nt: TGCGCCAGCAGTCATGGACGGGGGAACACCGGGGAGCTGTTTTTT
CDR3aa: CASSHGRGNTGELFF
d_gene: NA
abundance: once
j_gene: TRBJ2-2
v_gene: TRBV4-1

CDR3nt: TGTGCCAGCTCACCCGACAGGGCTAACTATGGCTACACCTTC
CDR3aa: CASSPDRANYGYTF
d_gene: TRBD1
abundance: NA
j_gene: TRBJ1-2
v_gene: TRBV18

CDR3nt: TGTGCCAGCAGATTGACAGGGTTCACCGGGGAGCTGTTTTTT
CDR3aa: CASRLTGFTGELFF
d_gene: TRBD1
abundance: once
j_gene: TRBJ2-2
v_gene: TRBV6-5

CDR3nt: TGTGCCAGCAGCTTCGGGGCAGGGGGCACAGATACGCAGTATTTT
CDR3aa: CASSFGAGGTDTQYF
d_gene: NA
abundance: NA
j_gene: TRBJ2-3
v_gene: TRBV11-3

CDR3nt: TGTGCCAGCAGGCCCTTGGCCAGGGGAGTGTCTGGGGCCAACGTCCTGACTTTC
CDR3aa: CASRPLARGVSGANVLTF
d_gene: NA
abundance: few
j_gene: TRBJ2-6
v_gene: TRBV27

CDR3nt: TGTGCCAGCAATTCGGGCAGGGGGACCGAGCAGTACTTC
CDR3aa: CASNSGRGTEQYF
d_gene: TRBD1
abundance: NA
j_gene: TRBJ2-7
v_gene: TRBV6-1

CDR3nt: TGTGCCATCCAAGGGGGACAGGGCGAAAAACTGTTTTTT
CDR3aa: CAIQGGQGEKLFF
d_gene: TRBD1
abundance: few
j_gene: TRBJ1-4
v_gene: TRBV10-3

CDR3nt: TGTGCCAGCTCACCAAGGGGCACGACGGCGACCTACGAGCAGTACTTC
CDR3aa: CASSPRGTTATYEQYF
d_gene: NA
abundance: NA
j_gene: TRBJ2-7
v_gene: TRBV18

CDR3nt: TGTGCCAGTAGTATTTTGACAGATCAGCAGCCCCAGCATTTT
CDR3aa: CASSILTDQQPQHF
d_gene: NA
abundance: NA
j_gene: TRBJ1-5
v_gene: TRBV19

CDR3nt: TGTGCCAGCAGCTTAACACAGGGAAACTATGGCTACACCTTC
CDR3aa: CASSLTQGNYGYTF
d_gene: NA
abundance: few
j_gene: TRBJ1-2
v_gene: TRBV5-4

CDR3nt: TGTGCCATCAGTGAGTCTAGGACAGGGAATCAGCCCCAGCATTTT
CDR3aa: CAISESRTGNQPQHF
d_gene: TRBD1
abundance: NA
j_gene: TRBJ1-5
v_gene: TRBV10-3

CDR3nt: TGTGCCAGCAGCTTCCCAGCGGGAGGTTCCACAGATACGCAGTATTTT
CDR3aa: CASSFPAGGSTDTQYF
d_gene: TRBD2
abundance: NA
j_gene: TRBJ2-3
v_gene: TRBV7-2

CDR3nt: TGTGCCAGCAGCTTTGATACCGGGACTTCTCGCACAGATACGCAGTATTTT
CDR3aa: CASSFDTGTSRTDTQYF
d_gene: NA
abundance: NA
j_gene: TRBJ2-3
v_gene: TRBV5-6

CDR3nt: TGTGCCAGCAGTTACTCAAGACTAGGGGCCGGGGAGCTGTTTTTT
CDR3aa: CASSYSRLGAGELFF
d_gene: NA
abundance: NA
j_gene: TRBJ2-2
v_gene: TRBV6-6

CDR3nt: TGTGCCAGCAGCCTAAACCCAGCCTACGGGGAGACCCAGTACTTC
CDR3aa: CASSLNPAYGETQYF
d_gene: NA
abundance: NA
j_gene: TRBJ2-5
v_gene: TRBV9

CDR3nt: TGCGCCAGCAGCATTGGGGGGACCTCAGGTTCACCCCTCCACTTT
CDR3aa: CASSIGGTSGSPLHF
d_gene: NA
abundance: NA
j_gene: TRBJ1-6
v_gene: TRBV5-1

CDR3nt: TGTACCACCTCGGCGGGCAAGGGCTATGGCTACACCTTC
CDR3aa: CTTSAGKGYGYTF
d_gene: NA
abundance: NA
j_gene: TRBJ1-2
v_gene: TRBV7-2

CDR3nt: TGTGCCAGCAGTGTAGAAGGCCAGGGGCCCTGGGGGCAGTACTTC
CDR3aa: CASSVEGQGPWGQYF
d_gene: NA
abundance: NA
j_gene: TRBJ2-7
v_gene: TRBV2

CDR3nt: TGTGCCAGCAGCTGGCGGGGGAGCGGCTACACCTTC
CDR3aa: CASSWRGSGYTF
d_gene: NA
abundance: few
j_gene: TRBJ1-2
v_gene: TRBV6-5

CDR3nt: TGTGCCAGCAGCTTAGGACCGGGACAGGGCGGAGATACGCAGTATTTT
CDR3aa: CASSLGPGQGGDTQYF
d_gene: TRBD1
abundance: NA
j_gene: TRBJ2-3
v_gene: TRBV7-3

CDR3nt: TGTGCCAGCAGCTCCTCAGACCTGAGGTACGAGCAGTACTTC
CDR3aa: CASSSSDLRYEQYF
d_gene: NA
abundance: NA
j_gene: TRBJ2-7
v_gene: TRBV7-2

CDR3nt: TGTGCCAGCATCCGACGGGGTAGGACCACAGATACGCAGTATTTT
CDR3aa: CASIRRGRTTDTQYF
d_gene: NA
abundance: once
j_gene: TRBJ2-3
v_gene: TRBV7-9